A selection of T cell receptor beta chains follows, all from one sample in a study of T cell responses to AZD1222 COVID-19 vaccine. Assay: immunoSEQ multiplex PCR; the TCRdb copy retains only in-frame clones and omits some. The profile shows 120,000 to 150,000 clones, 80% to 90% of them singletons. Sequenced here: peripheral blood, sampled on day 0 of AZD1222 vaccination. All receptors come from an adult in good health. CDR3s include the opening cysteine and the closing phenylalanine or tryptophan. D genes are given only for firm matches. Expanded clones are given a class, and other clones once, few, many or no size at all.

>TRBV10-3|TRBD1|NA|TRBJ2-7
CAFGQDSYEQYF
TGTGCCTTCGGACAGGACTCCTACGAGCAGTACTTC
>TRBV3-1/TRBV3-2|NA|NA|TRBJ2-1
CASSQVRETTYNEQFF
TGTGCCAGCAGCCAAGTACGGGAGACCACCTACAATGAGCAGTTCTTC
>TRBV6-4|NA|once|TRBJ1-1
CAIKRVSSCYTEAFF
TGTGCCATCAAAAGAGTGTCAAGCTGCTACACTGAAGCTTTCTTT
>TRBV9|NA|once|TRBJ2-1
CASSVASRTSNEQFF
TGTGCCAGCAGCGTAGCTAGCAGGACGAGCAATGAGCAGTTCTTC
>TRBV7-2|NA|NA|TRBJ1-2
CASSPTGTIAGYTF
TGTGCCAGCAGCCCGACCGGGACAATTGCGGGCTACACCTTC
>TRBV6-2/TRBV6-3|NA|NA|TRBJ1-2
CASSYGSEEYGYTF
TGTGCCAGCAGTTACGGCAGCGAGGAGTATGGCTACACCTTC
>TRBV6-1|NA|NA|TRBJ1-2
CASSEDDGAPYGYTF
TGTGCCAGCAGTGAAGATGACGGGGCACCCTATGGCTACACCTTC
>TRBV19|NA|NA|TRBJ1-1
CASSRDYLTEAFF
TGTGCCAGTTCCCGGGACTACTTGACTGAAGCTTTCTTT
>TRBV4-1|NA|NA|TRBJ1-2
CASSQGKGSSNYGYTF
TGCGCCAGCAGCCAAGGAAAGGGCAGTTCCAACTATGGCTACACCTTC
>TRBV5-4|TRBD1|NA|TRBJ1-2
CASSLGDRGPYGYTF
TGTGCCAGCAGCTTGGGGGACAGGGGGCCCTATGGCTACACCTTC
>TRBV7-2|NA|NA|TRBJ2-3
CASSPRTDTQYF
TGTGCCAGCAGCCCAAGGACAGATACGCAGTATTTT
>TRBV5-1|TRBD1|NA|TRBJ2-1
CASSLGGTGAYNEQFF
TGCGCCAGCAGCTTGGGTGGGACAGGGGCCTACAATGAGCAGTTCTTC
>TRBV19|NA|once|TRBJ1-1
CASSSQRTALNTEAFF
TGTGCCAGTAGTTCCCAAAGGACAGCCCTGAACACTGAAGCTTTCTTT
>TRBV30|NA|once|TRBJ1-4
CAWSRSRDPNEKLFF
TGTGCCTGGAGTCGAAGCCGGGACCCGAATGAAAAACTGTTTTTT
>TRBV4-2|NA|NA|TRBJ1-3
CASSPAQSPNTIYF
TGTGCCAGCAGCCCTGCCCAATCCCCGAACACCATATATTTT
>TRBV12-3/TRBV12-4|NA|NA|TRBJ1-2
CASSFNRVYGYTF
TGTGCCAGCAGTTTCAACAGGGTCTATGGCTACACCTTC
>TRBV7-2|TRBD2|NA|TRBJ2-1
CASSPWTSQDEQFF
TGTGCCAGCAGCCCCTGGACTAGCCAGGATGAGCAGTTCTTC
>TRBV2|NA|once|TRBJ2-1
CASLRTRGRTRNEQFF
TGTGCCAGCTTACGAACGCGGGGGCGGACTAGGAATGAGCAGTTCTTC
>TRBV27|TRBD2|NA|TRBJ2-7
CASMGSGRLGYEQYF
TGTGCCAGCATGGGGAGCGGGAGGCTAGGCTACGAGCAGTACTTC
>TRBV4-1|NA|NA|TRBJ2-4
CASSGLGFLAKNIQYF
TGCGCCAGCAGCGGCCTTGGGTTCCTAGCCAAAAACATTCAGTACTTC
>TRBV4-1|TRBD1|NA|TRBJ2-2
CASSFRDRNTGELFF
TGCGCCAGCAGCTTCCGGGACAGAAACACCGGGGAGCTGTTTTTT
>TRBV4-1|TRBD1|NA|TRBJ2-1
CACSRDRGLYNEQFF
TGCGCCTGCAGTCGCGACAGGGGCCTCTACAATGAGCAGTTCTTC
>TRBV3-1/TRBV3-2|NA|NA|TRBJ2-1
CASSQVGTGLNEQFF
TGTGCCAGCAGCCAAGTGGGGACCGGACTAAATGAGCAGTTCTTC
>TRBV18|TRBD2|NA|TRBJ2-1
CASSPTLAGVNNEQFF
TGTGCCAGCTCACCAACTCTAGCGGGAGTAAACAATGAGCAGTTCTTC
>TRBV28|TRBD2|NA|TRBJ2-3
CASSLSGGDTQYF
TGTGCCAGCAGTTTATCGGGGGGGGATACGCAGTATTTT
>TRBV7-2|NA|NA|TRBJ2-7
CASSLPGYEQYF
TGTGCCAGCAGCTTACCGGGCTACGAGCAGTACTTC
>TRBV7-2|TRBD1|NA|TRBJ2-5
CASSPPRTGWETQYF
TGTGCCAGCAGCCCCCCTAGGACAGGGTGGGAGACCCAGTACTTC
>TRBV7-8|NA|NA|TRBJ1-5
CASSLGSGSQPQHF
TGTGCCAGCAGCTTAGGGTCAGGAAGTCAGCCCCAGCATTTT
>TRBV28|NA|NA|TRBJ2-1
CASSLPDRSEQFF
TGTGCCAGCAGTTTACCCGATAGGAGTGAGCAGTTCTTC
>TRBV19|TRBD1|NA|TRBJ1-6
CASSRQGQNNSPLHF
TGTGCCAGTAGTAGACAGGGGCAGAATAATTCACCCCTCCACTTT
>TRBV7-2|NA|NA|TRBJ2-1
CASSLSLSSYNEQFF
TGTGCCAGCAGCTTAAGCTTGAGCTCCTACAATGAGCAGTTCTTC
>TRBV13|NA|NA|TRBJ1-2
CASSLGLAYGYTF
TGTGCCAGCAGCTTAGGCCTAGCCTATGGCTACACCTTC
>TRBV7-8|TRBD2|NA|TRBJ2-1
CASSFSGGYNEQFF
TGTGCCAGCAGTTTTAGCGGGGGATACAATGAGCAGTTCTTC
>TRBV5-4|TRBD2|few|TRBJ2-1
CASSDILAGGWNEQFF
TGTGCCAGCAGCGATATACTAGCGGGAGGGTGGAATGAGCAGTTCTTC
>TRBV4-3|TRBD1|NA|TRBJ1-3
CASSQEAGQGRSSGNTIYF
TGCGCCAGCAGCCAAGAAGCCGGACAGGGAAGAAGCTCTGGAAACACCATATATTTT
>TRBV9|TRBD1|NA|TRBJ1-2
CASSASWDSGIYGYTF
TGTGCCAGCAGCGCCTCCTGGGACAGTGGAATCTATGGCTACACCTTC
>TRBV6-2/TRBV6-3|NA|NA|TRBJ2-7
CASSYSTGTYEQYF
TGTGCCAGCAGTTACTCGACGGGAACCTACGAGCAGTACTTC
>TRBV5-1|TRBD1|once|TRBJ1-1
CASSLVSGTVNTEAFF
TGCGCCAGCAGCTTGGTCTCCGGGACAGTGAACACTGAAGCTTTCTTT
>TRBV4-3|TRBD2|NA|TRBJ2-5
CASSQAGRGPETQYF
TGCGCCAGCAGCCAAGCCGGGAGGGGCCCAGAGACCCAGTACTTC
>TRBV18|TRBD1|NA|TRBJ1-1
CASSPTGQGRTEAFF
TGTGCCAGCTCACCAACAGGACAGGGTCGCACTGAAGCTTTCTTT
>TRBV6-5|NA|NA|TRBJ2-7
CASSLSGIYEQYF
TGTGCCAGCAGTTTATCGGGAATATACGAGCAGTACTTC
>TRBV13|NA|NA|TRBJ1-6
CASSPDRGNSPLHF
TGTGCCAGCAGCCCCGACCGGGGGAATTCACCCCTCCACTTT
>TRBV2|NA|NA|TRBJ2-7
CASTVQGLYEQYF
TGTGCCAGCACAGTGCAGGGACTCTACGAGCAGTACTTC
>TRBV7-2|NA|NA|TRBJ2-3
CASSLGGGFSTDTQYF
TGTGCCAGCAGCTTAGGGGGGGGCTTTAGCACAGATACGCAGTATTTT
>TRBV9|NA|NA|TRBJ1-2
CASSVGPSGSNYGYTF
TGTGCCAGCAGCGTAGGGCCCTCGGGGTCTAACTATGGCTACACCTTC
>TRBV28|NA|NA|TRBJ2-5
CASSSPGLLKETQYF
TGTGCCAGCAGCTCCCCCGGGCTCCTAAAAGAGACCCAGTACTTC
>TRBV21-1|NA|NA|TRBJ1-5
CASPFRDSNQPQHF
TGTGCCAGTCCATTCAGGGACAGCAATCAGCCCCAGCATTTT
>TRBV28|TRBD1|NA|TRBJ1-2
CASSRQGVGYGYTF
TGTGCCAGCAGTCGACAGGGTGTAGGCTATGGCTACACCTTC
>TRBV6-6|TRBD1|NA|TRBJ1-3
CASSTGQAYTIYF
TGTGCCAGCAGTACGGGACAGGCCTACACCATATATTTT
>TRBV7-9|NA|NA|TRBJ1-2
CASSDTMGGDGYTF
TGTGCCAGCAGCGACACCATGGGAGGGGATGGCTACACCTTC
>TRBV18|NA|many|TRBJ1-2
CASSPNSEGYTF
TGTGCCAGCTCCCCAAATTCGGAAGGCTACACCTTC
>TRBV11-3|NA|once|TRBJ2-2
CASSLDLPLRGPRTGELFF
TGTGCCAGCAGCTTAGATCTGCCCCTGCGGGGCCCTCGGACCGGGGAGCTGTTTTTT
>TRBV10-1|NA|NA|TRBJ2-2
CASSERSTGELFF
TGCGCCAGCAGTGAGAGGAGTACCGGGGAGCTGTTTTTT
>TRBV3-1/TRBV3-2|NA|NA|TRBJ1-2
CASSPGAELGYTF
TGTGCCAGCAGCCCGGGGGCAGAATTGGGCTACACCTTC